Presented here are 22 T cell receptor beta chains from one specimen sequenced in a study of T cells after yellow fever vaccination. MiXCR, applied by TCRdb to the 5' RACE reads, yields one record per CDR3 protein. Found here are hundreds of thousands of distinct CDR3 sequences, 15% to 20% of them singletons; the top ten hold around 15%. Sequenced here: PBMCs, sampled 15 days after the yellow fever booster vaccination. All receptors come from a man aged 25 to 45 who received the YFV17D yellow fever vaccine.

CDR3 in DNA: TGTGCCAGCAGTTACTCCCCGCGGGGGGCATCGAATGAAAAACTGTTTTTT. The encoded protein is CASSYSPRGASNEKLFF. This rearrangement joins TRBV6-5 to TRBJ1-4; D may be TRBD1 (6 bases). The CDR3 has 17 amino acids. CDR1 and CDR2 (germline): MNHEY, SVGAGI. V was trimmed by 0 bases and J by 5 bases, leaving 16 bases between them.

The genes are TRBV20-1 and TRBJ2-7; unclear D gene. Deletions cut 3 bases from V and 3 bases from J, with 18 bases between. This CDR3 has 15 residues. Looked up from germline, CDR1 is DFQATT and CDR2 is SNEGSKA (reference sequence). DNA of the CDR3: TGCAGTGCTAGGGATGGTTTACGGAAATTCTACGAGCAGTACTTC. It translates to CSARDGLRKFYEQYF.

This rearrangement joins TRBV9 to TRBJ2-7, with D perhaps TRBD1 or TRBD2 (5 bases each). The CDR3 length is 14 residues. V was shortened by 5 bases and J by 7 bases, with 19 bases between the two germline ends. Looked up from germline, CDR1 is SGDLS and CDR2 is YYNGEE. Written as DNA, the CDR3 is TGTGCCAGCAGTTACGGACGGGGCCAGGGTGAGCAGTACTTC. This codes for CASSYGRGQGEQYF.

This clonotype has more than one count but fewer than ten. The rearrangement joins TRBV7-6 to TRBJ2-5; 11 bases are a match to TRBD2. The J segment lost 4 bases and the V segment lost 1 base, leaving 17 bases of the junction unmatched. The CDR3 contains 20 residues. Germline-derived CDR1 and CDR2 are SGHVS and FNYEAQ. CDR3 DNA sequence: TGTGCCAGCAGCTTAGTCGTAGCGGGAGGGCCAAGGTCCCTAAGAGAGACCCAGTACTTC. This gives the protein CASSLVVAGGPRSLRETQYF. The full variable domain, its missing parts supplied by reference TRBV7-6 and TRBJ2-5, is GAGVSQSPRYKVTKRGQDVALRCDPISGHVSLYWYRQALGQGPEFLTYFNYEAQQDKSGLPNDRFSAERPEGSISTLTIQRTEQRDSAMYRCASSLVVAGGPRSLRETQYFGPGTRLLVL.

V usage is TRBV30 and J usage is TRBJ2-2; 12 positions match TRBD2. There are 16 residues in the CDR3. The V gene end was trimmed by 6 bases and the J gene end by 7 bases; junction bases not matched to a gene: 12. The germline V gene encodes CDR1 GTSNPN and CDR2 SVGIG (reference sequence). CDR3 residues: CACRLAGGPWGGELFF. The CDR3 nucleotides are TGTGCCTGCCGGCTAGCGGGAGGGCCTTGGGGCGGGGAGCTGTTTTTT.

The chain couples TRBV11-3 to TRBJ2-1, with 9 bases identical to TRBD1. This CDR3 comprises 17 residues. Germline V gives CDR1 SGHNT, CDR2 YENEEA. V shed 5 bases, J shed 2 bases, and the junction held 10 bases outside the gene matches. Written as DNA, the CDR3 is TGTGCCAGCAGCCCCCGGACAGGGGATATCCCCTACAATGAGCAGTTCTTC. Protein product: CASSPRTGDIPYNEQFF.

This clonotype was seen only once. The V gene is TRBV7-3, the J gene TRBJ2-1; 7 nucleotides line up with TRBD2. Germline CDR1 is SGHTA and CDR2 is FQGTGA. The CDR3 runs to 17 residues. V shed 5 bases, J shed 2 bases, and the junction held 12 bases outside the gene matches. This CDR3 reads CASSTQRLAGTYNEQFF. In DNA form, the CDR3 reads TGTGCCAGCAGCACCCAGAGACTAGCAGGGACCTACAATGAGCAGTTCTTC.

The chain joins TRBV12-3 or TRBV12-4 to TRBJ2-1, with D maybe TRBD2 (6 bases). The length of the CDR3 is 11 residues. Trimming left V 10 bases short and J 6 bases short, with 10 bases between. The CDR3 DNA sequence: TGTGCCACCTGGAGGGGCAATGAGCAGTTCTTC. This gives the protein CATWRGNEQFF.

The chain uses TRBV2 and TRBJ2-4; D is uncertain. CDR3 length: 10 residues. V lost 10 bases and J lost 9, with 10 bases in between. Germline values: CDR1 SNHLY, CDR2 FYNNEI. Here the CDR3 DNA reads TGTGCCATCCCCACGGGCATTCAGTACTTC. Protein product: CAIPTGIQYF. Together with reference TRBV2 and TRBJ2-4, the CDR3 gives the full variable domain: EPEVTQTPSHQVTQMGQEVILRCVPISNHLYFYWYRQILGQKVEFLVSFYNNEISEKSEIFDDQFSVERPDGSNFTLKIRSTKLEDSAMYFCAIPTGIQYFGAGTRLSVL.

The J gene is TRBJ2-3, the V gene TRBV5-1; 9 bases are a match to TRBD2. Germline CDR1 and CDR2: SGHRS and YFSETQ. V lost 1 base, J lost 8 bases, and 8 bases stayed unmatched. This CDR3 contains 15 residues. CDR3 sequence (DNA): TGCGCCAGCAGCTTGTCTACGCGGGAGGGCGGTACGCAGTATTTT. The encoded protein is CASSLSTREGGTQYF.

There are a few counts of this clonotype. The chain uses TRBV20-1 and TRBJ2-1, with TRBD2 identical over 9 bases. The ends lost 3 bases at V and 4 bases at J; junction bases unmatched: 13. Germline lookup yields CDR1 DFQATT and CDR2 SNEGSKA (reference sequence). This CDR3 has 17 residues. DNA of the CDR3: TGCAGTGCTAGCGGTGGTTTAGGGACTAGCAGGTACAATGAGCAGTTCTTC. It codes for CSASGGLGTSRYNEQFF.

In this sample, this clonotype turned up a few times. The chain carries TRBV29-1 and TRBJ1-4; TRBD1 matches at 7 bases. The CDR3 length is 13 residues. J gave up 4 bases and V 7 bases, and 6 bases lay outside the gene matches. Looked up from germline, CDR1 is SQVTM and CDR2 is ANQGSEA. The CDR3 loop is CSAGTASNEKLFF. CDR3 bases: TGCAGCGCCGGGACAGCAAGTAATGAAAAACTGTTTTTT. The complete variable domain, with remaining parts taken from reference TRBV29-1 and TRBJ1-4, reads SAVISQKPSRDICQRGTSLTIQCQVDSQVTMMFWYRQQPGQSLTLIATANQGSEATYESGFVIDKFPISRPNLTFSTLTVSNMSPEDSSIYLCSAGTASNEKLFFGSGTQLSVL.

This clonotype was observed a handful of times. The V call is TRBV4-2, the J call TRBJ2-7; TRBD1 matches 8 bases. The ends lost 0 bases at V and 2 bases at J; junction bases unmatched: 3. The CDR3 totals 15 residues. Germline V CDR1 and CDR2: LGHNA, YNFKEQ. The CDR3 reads CASSQDGQGPYEQYF. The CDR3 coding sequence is TGTGCCAGCAGCCAAGACGGACAGGGACCCTACGAGCAGTACTTC.

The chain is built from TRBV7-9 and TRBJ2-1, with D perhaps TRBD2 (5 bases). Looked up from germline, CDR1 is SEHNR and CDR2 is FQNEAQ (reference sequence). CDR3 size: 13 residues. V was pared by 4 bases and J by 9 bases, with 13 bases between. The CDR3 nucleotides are TGTGCCAGCAGCTCTCACGGAGCGGTTGAGCAGTTCTTC. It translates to CASSSHGAVEQFF.

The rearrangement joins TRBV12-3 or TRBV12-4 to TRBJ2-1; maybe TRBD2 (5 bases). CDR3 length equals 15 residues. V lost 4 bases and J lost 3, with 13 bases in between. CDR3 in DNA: TGTGCCAGCAGTTCCCGTGTCGGGGTCTACAATGAGCAGTTCTTC. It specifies CASSSRVGVYNEQFF.

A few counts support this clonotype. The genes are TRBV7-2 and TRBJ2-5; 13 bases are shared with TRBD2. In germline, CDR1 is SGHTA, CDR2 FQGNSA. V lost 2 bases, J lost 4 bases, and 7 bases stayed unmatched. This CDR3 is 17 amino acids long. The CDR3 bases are TGTGCCAGCAGCTTACGACTAGCGGGAGGAACGAGAGAGACCCAGTACTTC. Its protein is CASSLRLAGGTRETQYF. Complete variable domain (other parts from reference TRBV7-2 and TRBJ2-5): GAGVSQSPSNKVTEKGKDVELRCDPISGHTALYWYRQSLGQGLEFLIYFQGNSAPDKSGLPSDRFSAERTGGSVSTLTIQRTQQEDSAVYLCASSLRLAGGTRETQYFGPGTRLLVL.

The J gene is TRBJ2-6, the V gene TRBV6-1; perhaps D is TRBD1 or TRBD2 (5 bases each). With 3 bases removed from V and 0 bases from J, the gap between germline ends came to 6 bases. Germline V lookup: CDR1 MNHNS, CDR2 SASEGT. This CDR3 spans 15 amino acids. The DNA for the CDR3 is TGTGCCAGCAGTGAGGGGGTCTCTGGGGCCAACGTCCTGACTTTC. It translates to CASSEGVSGANVLTF.

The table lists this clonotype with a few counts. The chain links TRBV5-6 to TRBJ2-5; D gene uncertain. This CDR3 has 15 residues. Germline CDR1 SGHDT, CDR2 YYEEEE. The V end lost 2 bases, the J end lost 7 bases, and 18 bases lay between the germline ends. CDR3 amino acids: CASSFESRSVGTQYF. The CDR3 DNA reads TGTGCCAGCAGCTTTGAATCGCGGTCCGTAGGGACCCAGTACTTC.

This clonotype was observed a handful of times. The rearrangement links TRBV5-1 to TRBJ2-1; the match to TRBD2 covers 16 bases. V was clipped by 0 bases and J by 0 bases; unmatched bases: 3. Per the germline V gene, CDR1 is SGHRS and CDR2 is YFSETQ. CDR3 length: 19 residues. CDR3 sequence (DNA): TGCGCCAGCAGCTTGGTGGGGACTAGCGGGAGGGACTCCTACAATGAGCAGTTCTTC. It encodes CASSLVGTSGRDSYNEQFF.

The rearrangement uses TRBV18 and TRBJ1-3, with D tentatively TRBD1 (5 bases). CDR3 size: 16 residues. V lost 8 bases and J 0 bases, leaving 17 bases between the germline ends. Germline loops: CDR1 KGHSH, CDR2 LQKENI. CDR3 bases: TGTGCCAGCCAAACGAAAACAGGAGACTCTGGAAACACCATATATTTT. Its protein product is CASQTKTGDSGNTIYF.

The CDR3 region is CSARSVPGELFF. In DNA form, the CDR3 reads TGCAGTGCTAGATCGGTCCCCGGGGAGCTGTTTTTT. The chain carries TRBV20-1 and TRBJ2-2; unclear D gene. V was shortened by 2 bases and J by 6 bases, with 7 bases between the two germline ends. CDR3 length: 12 amino acids. Germline lookup yields CDR1 DFQATT and CDR2 SNEGSKA (reference sequence).

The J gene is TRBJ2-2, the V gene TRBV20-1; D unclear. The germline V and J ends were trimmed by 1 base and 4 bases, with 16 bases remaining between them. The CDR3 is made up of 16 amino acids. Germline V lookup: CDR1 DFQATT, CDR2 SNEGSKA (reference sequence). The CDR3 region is CSARGEVRRGTGELFF. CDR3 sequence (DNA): TGCAGTGCTAGAGGAGAGGTCAGGAGAGGCACCGGGGAGCTGTTTTTT.